This TCR beta chain originates from a study of blood T cell repertoires in COVID-19. About the research overall: Acute and convalescent COVID-19 samples came from the United States, Italy and Spain. From T cells, B-cell-depleted T cells, or PBMCs came the material, which was cDNA or gDNA.

V was pared by 5 bases and J by 6 bases, with 5 bases of the junction left unmatched. The CDR3 contains 14 residues. Germline CDR1 is LNHDA and CDR2 is SQIVND (reference sequence). As handled by the study authors: Counts of nucleated cells, estimated from reference gene primer amplification, were obtained. Measured with immunoSEQ multiplex PCR; TCRdb has only the in-frame clones, and not every one. Clonal size and the V and J genes are those of that table, whereas D and trimming came from the DNA. The sample carries some 68,000 clones, 89% recorded once. The receptor comes from a man in his forties or fifties with active COVID-19. The sequencing input was peripheral blood. The chain has TRBV19 and TRBJ2-1, with 9 positions matching TRBD2. Here the CDR3 reads CASSSGLAVNEQFF. The CDR3 DNA follows: TGTGCCAGTAGTTCGGGACTAGCTGTCAATGAGCAGTTCTTC.